The 17 T cell receptor beta chains given below trace back to one sample, sequenced in a study of graft-versus-host responses after intestinal transplantation. Their antigen targets remain unknown. Method: immunoSEQ multiplex PCR; TCRdb's copy keeps in-frame clones and lacks some. Among tens of thousands of clones listed, about 93% were seen once. Sequencing was performed on unstimulated CD8+ T cells sorted from spleen or lymph node cells, taken before transplant. Receptor source: a human donor who was the organ donor for an intestinal transplant.

The gene calls are TRBV6-5 and TRBJ1-2; TRBD1 is a possible D gene (5 bases). V was pared by 4 bases and J by 9 bases, with 15 bases between. From germline, CDR1 is MNHEY and CDR2 SVGAGI. The CDR3 is 13 residues long. Here the CDR3 DNA reads TGTGCCAGCAGTTGGACTTGGGGGGGGAGCTACACCTTC. Its translation: CASSWTWGGSYTF.

This chain links TRBV7-3 with TRBJ2-2; unclear D gene. Trimming removed 9 bases at V and 5 bases at J, with 10 bases between. Germline V gene lookup returns CDR1 SGHTA and CDR2 FQGTGA. The CDR3 sequence is 12 residues long. The chain's CDR3 is CASSEMTGELFF. In nucleotides, the CDR3 is TGTGCCAGTTCCGAGATGACCGGGGAGCTGTTTTTT.

This clone was counted a single time. The chain has TRBV12-5 and TRBJ2-1; D remains ambiguous. Germline V gene sequence: CDR1 LGHNT, CDR2 FRNRAP. CDR3 length: 13 residues. Trimming removed 10 bases at V and 4 bases at J, with 14 bases between. The CDR3 coding sequence is TGTGCTACAGAATCCCCTGAATACAATGAGCAGTTCTTC. This codes for CATESPEYNEQFF.

This chain connects TRBV19 to TRBJ2-1; D ambiguous. V lost 4 bases and J 0 bases, leaving 4 bases between the germline ends. Looked up from germline, CDR1 is LNHDA and CDR2 is SQIVND (reference sequence). This CDR3 spans 13 amino acids. CDR3 nucleotides: TGTGCCAGTAGTACCAGCTCCTACAATGAGCAGTTCTTC. Its protein is CASSTSSYNEQFF.

V gene TRBV7-8 combines with J gene TRBJ2-7; D possibly corresponds to TRBD2 (7 bases). The CDR3 is 17 amino acids. V lost 0 bases, J lost 7 bases, and 22 bases lay in between. Looked up from germline, CDR1 is SGHVS and CDR2 is FQNEAQ. The CDR3: CASSLAVVGGGSGEQYF. The CDR3 bases are TGTGCCAGCAGCTTAGCGGTAGTCGGCGGGGGCTCTGGGGAGCAGTACTTC. The whole variable domain, filled in from reference TRBV7-8 and TRBJ2-7, reads GAGVSQSPRYKVAKRGQDVALRCDPISGHVSLFWYQQALGQGPEFLTYFQNEAQLDKSGLPSDRFFAERPEGSVSTLKIQRTQQEDSAVYLCASSLAVVGGGSGEQYFGPGTRLTVT.

V gene TRBV10-2 combines with J gene TRBJ2-3; D ambiguous. Germline CDR1 reads WSHSY; CDR2 reads SAAADI. V lost 6 bases, J lost 4 bases, and 11 bases lay in between. The CDR3 is 13 residues long. The CDR3 here is CASSEPPADTQYF. The CDR3 DNA reads as TGCGCCAGCAGCGAACCCCCAGCAGATACGCAGTATTTT.

This chain joins TRBV7-6 and TRBJ1-2; TRBD1 matches 7 bases. The germline V gene encodes CDR1 SGHVS and CDR2 FNYEAQ. This CDR3 has 14 amino acids. J was trimmed by 1 base and V by 1 base; bases with no gene match: 0. CDR3 nucleotides: TGTGCCAGCAGCTTAGGGGACAGTAACTATGGCTACACCTTC. It is translated as CASSLGDSNYGYTF.

The chain couples TRBV7-9 to TRBJ2-7; 9 bases agree with TRBD1. The CDR3 spans 16 residues. The germline V gene encodes CDR1 SEHNR and CDR2 FQNEAQ (reference sequence). The junction had 10 bases not matched to a gene; V was cut back by 3 bases and J by 4 bases. CDR3 DNA sequence: TGTGCCAGCAGCTTTTCACAGGGGGCAAGGAAGTACGAGCAGTACTTC. Amino acid sequence: CASSFSQGARKYEQYF.

The chain links TRBV4-1 to TRBJ2-7; D gene uncertain. The ends were cut back, 1 base at V and 4 bases at J, with 8 bases in the middle. Germline assignment: CDR1 MGHRA and CDR2 YSYEKL. There are 13 residues in the CDR3. CDR3 DNA: TGCGCCAGCAGCCAAGTGGGCAGGTACGAGCAGTACTTC. Protein: CASSQVGRYEQYF.

Comment on this clone: An end of the junction does not agree with germline; a read error may underlie this. The V call is TRBV29-1, the J call TRBJ2-1; 12 positions agree with TRBD2. The CDR3 sequence is 11 residues long. Germline lookup yields CDR1 SQVTM and CDR2 ANQGSEA. This chain's CDR3 is CSVRPSGGGVF. In DNA form, the CDR3 reads TGCAGCGTTCGACCTAGCGGGGGGGGCGTCTTC.

This chain joins TRBV28 and TRBJ1-2; D is possibly TRBD1 (5 bases). Looked up from germline, CDR1 is MDHEN and CDR2 is SYDVKM. V shed 3 bases and J shed 5 bases, with 19 bases lying between them. This CDR3 spans 16 amino acids. The DNA for the CDR3 is TGTGCCAGCAGTTTTGCGGGGGGAGGGCCCGGATATGGCTACACCTTC. It yields the protein CASSFAGGGPGYGYTF.

CDR3 in DNA: TGTGCCAGCAGCCGGACTAGCGGGACCCCTAGAGAGCAGTACTTC. As protein: CASSRTSGTPREQYF. The chain has TRBV7-9 and TRBJ2-7; 12 bases are a match to TRBD2. The V segment lost 5 bases and the J segment 7 bases; nucleotides outside the gene matches: 9. There are 15 residues in the CDR3. Germline CDR1 reads SEHNR; CDR2 reads FQNEAQ (reference sequence).

The rearrangement uses TRBV27 and TRBJ2-1; 14 bases align to TRBD2. CDR3 length equals 16 residues. Germline trimming cut 6 bases from V and 5 bases from J; bases unmatched to any gene: 6. Germline CDR1 MNHEY, CDR2 SMNVEV (reference sequence). CDR3 coding DNA: TGTGCCAGCAGCCCTCAGGGACTAGCGGGGGACAATGAGCAGTTCTTC. This codes for CASSPQGLAGDNEQFF.

This chain's CDR3 is CASSLGVTALTYEQYF. The CDR3 coding sequence is TGTGCCAGCAGTTTGGGAGTTACGGCTTTGACCTACGAGCAGTACTTC. V and J are TRBV28 and TRBJ2-7; D is possibly TRBD2 (5 bases). V dropped 3 bases and J dropped 2 bases, with 17 bases sitting between them. CDR3 length: 16 residues. Per the germline V gene, CDR1 is MDHEN and CDR2 is SYDVKM.

The V gene is TRBV27, the J gene TRBJ2-3, with 9 bases that match TRBD1. V lost 4 bases to trimming and J lost 6 bases; unmatched junction nucleotides: 8. CDR1 is MNHEY and CDR2 is SMNVEV in the germline V gene (reference sequence). The CDR3 consists of 15 residues. The CDR3 DNA follows: TGTGCCAGCAGTTCAAAACAGGGGGCATTGGATACGCAGTATTTT. It codes for CASSSKQGALDTQYF.

The chain combines TRBV6-6 with TRBJ2-7; 12 bases match TRBD2. The trim removed 2 bases at V and 6 bases at J, leaving 5 bases unmatched. This CDR3 is built from 15 residues. Germline V gene sequence: CDR1 MNHNY, CDR2 SVGAGI (reference sequence). The CDR3: CASSYTTSGRFEQYF. CDR3 nucleotides: TGTGCCAGCAGTTACACGACTAGCGGGAGATTCGAGCAGTACTTC.

The chain has TRBV11-2 and TRBJ1-3; no definite D call. CDR1 SGHAT and CDR2 FQNNGV come from the germline V gene. The CDR3 extends over 18 amino acids. Between the trimmed V and J ends, which lost 1 base and 0 bases, there was a span of 16 bases. CDR3 DNA sequence: TGTGCCAGCAGCTTAGCCCCCTGGCTGTCGCTCTCTGGAAACACCATATATTTT. Its protein product is CASSLAPWLSLSGNTIYF.